Presented here are 28 T cell receptor beta chains from one specimen sequenced in a study of memory CD4+ T cells and cytomegalovirus serostatus. The method was immunoSEQ multiplex PCR; TCRdb's version includes in-frame clones alone and lacks a portion of them. The sample lists some 50,000 clones, under 85% occurring once. The sort gate was single viable CD3+CD4+CD8-CD45RO+ cells for memory CD4+ T cells. Input material: memory CD4+ T cells from blood. Source of these receptors: an adult in good health and CMV-seronegative.

The V gene is TRBV4-2, the J gene TRBJ1-3; 7 bases align to TRBD1. Trimming cost V 1 base and J 3 bases; bases outside gene matches: 6. Germline V gene lookup returns CDR1 LGHNA and CDR2 YNFKEQ. CDR3 length: 16 residues. In nucleotides, the CDR3 is TGTGCCAGCAGCCAAGGTTCCGACAGGGTTGGAAACACCATATATTTT. As protein: CASSQGSDRVGNTIYF.

This chain connects TRBV11-2 to TRBJ2-1, with 10 positions matching TRBD2. The CDR3 contains 15 residues. Trimming cost V 1 base and J 6 bases; bases outside gene matches: 3. Germline V gives CDR1 SGHAT, CDR2 FQNNGV. The CDR3 sequence: CASSLGAGGINEQFF. The CDR3 nucleotides are TGTGCCAGCAGCTTAGGAGCGGGGGGGATCAATGAGCAGTTCTTC.

The chain uses TRBV7-9 and TRBJ2-2; 12 bases fit TRBD1. CDR1 is SEHNR, CDR2 FQNEAQ, per germline (reference sequence). The ends lost 5 bases at V and 3 bases at J; junction bases unmatched: 4. The CDR3 spans 16 residues. The CDR3 bases are TGTGCCAGCAGCAACAGGGACAGGGGGCACACCGGGGAGCTGTTTTTT. This sequence encodes CASSNRDRGHTGELFF.

This sequence joins TRBV2 and TRBJ1-2; D is undetermined. This CDR3 contains 14 residues. Germline V CDR1 and CDR2: SNHLY, FYNNEI. The V end lost 5 bases, the J end lost 6 bases, and 16 bases lay between the germline ends. CDR3 nucleotides: TGTGCCAGCAGTTTAGACGGAGGTCGGAATGGCTACACCTTC. Its translation: CASSLDGGRNGYTF.

CDR3 DNA sequence: TGCGCCAGCAGCTTGCGGACAGGGGGAGGAGATACGCAGTATTTT. Translation: CASSLRTGGGDTQYF. The gene calls are TRBV5-1 and TRBJ2-3, with 10 nucleotides matching TRBD1. Germline lookup yields CDR1 SGHRS and CDR2 YFSETQ. The V and J ends lost 1 base and 5 bases, in that order; junction bases with no gene match: 4. This CDR3 spans 15 amino acids.

The gene calls are TRBV5-6 and TRBJ2-3; possible D gene TRBD1, 6 bases. The CDR3 is 16 residues long. The germline V gene has CDR1 SGHDT and CDR2 YYEEEE. V was shortened by 0 bases and J by 2 bases, with 13 bases between the two germline ends. The CDR3 bases are TGTGCCAGCAGCTTGGTGGCAGGGGATAACACAGATACGCAGTATTTT. Amino acids: CASSLVAGDNTDTQYF.

The chain uses TRBV11-3 and TRBJ2-4, with a weak D call TRBD2 (5 bases). This CDR3 is 15 amino acids long. Germline CDR1 and CDR2: SGHNT and YENEEA. V lost 6 bases and J 0 bases, leaving 12 bases between the germline ends. The CDR3 DNA reads TGTGCCAGCAGTCCAAGCGGCATAGCCAAAAACATTCAGTACTTC. Its protein is CASSPSGIAKNIQYF.

V gene TRBV28 combines with J gene TRBJ1-2, with D possibly matching TRBD1 (5 bases). This CDR3 contains 17 residues. Germline CDR1 is MDHEN and CDR2 is SYDVKM. V dropped 8 bases and J dropped 0 bases, with 22 bases sitting between them. CDR3 loop: CASGHSRQRYSNYGYTF. The CDR3 DNA follows: TGTGCCAGCGGACATTCGAGACAGAGATACTCTAACTATGGCTACACCTTC.

The rearrangement links TRBV5-1 to TRBJ2-1; D is possibly TRBD1 or TRBD2 (6 bases each). Germline CDR1 reads SGHRS; CDR2 reads YFSETQ. V was pared by 1 base and J by 6 bases, with 14 bases between. This CDR3 is 15 amino acids long. CDR3 nucleotides: TGCGCCAGCAGCTTGTATGGGGGGCTCGGCAATGAGCAGTTCTTC. The encoded protein is CASSLYGGLGNEQFF.

The chain uses TRBV6-1 and TRBJ2-7, with a tentative D call TRBD1 (6 bases). V was pared by 0 bases and J by 7 bases, with 16 bases between. The CDR3 covers 15 residues. Germline CDR1 reads MNHNS; CDR2 reads SASEGT. CDR3 sequence (DNA): TGTGCCAGCAGTGAAGCCCCAGGGGCCCCCTTTGAGCAGTACTTC. Its translation is CASSEAPGAPFEQYF.

The chain has TRBV11-2 and TRBJ2-1, with TRBD2 matching 10 bases. This CDR3 is built from 15 residues. The V segment lost 1 base and the J segment 14 bases; nucleotides outside the gene matches: 11. Germline V gives CDR1 SGHAT, CDR2 FQNNGV. CDR3 residues: CASSLVLPAGGTEFF. CDR3 coding DNA: TGTGCCAGCAGCTTAGTGCTTCCAGCGGGGGGGACGGAGTTCTTC.

V and J are TRBV10-3 and TRBJ2-1; the match to TRBD1 covers 11 bases. This CDR3 contains 14 residues. V trimming: 7 bases; J trimming: 5 bases; junction bases outside the gene matches: 4. CDR1 and CDR2 from the germline V gene are ENHRY and SYGVKD. CDR3 region: CAIKPGQGDNEQFF. The DNA for the CDR3 is TGTGCCATCAAGCCGGGACAGGGGGACAATGAGCAGTTCTTC.

The chain employs TRBV5-1 and TRBJ2-1; 9 bases match TRBD1. The CDR3 sequence is 15 residues long. Unmatched junction bases numbered 9, after V lost 6 bases and J lost 5 bases. Germline CDR1 SGHRS, CDR2 YFSETQ. The CDR3, as DNA: TGCGCCAGCACCCCCGGGACAGGGAGCCACAATGAGCAGTTCTTC. It translates to CASTPGTGSHNEQFF. Supplemented by reference TRBV5-1 and TRBJ2-1, the full variable domain reads KAGVTQTPRYLIKTRGQQVTLSCSPISGHRSVSWYQQTPGQGLQFLFEYFSETQRNKGNFPGRFSGRQFSNSRSEMNVSTLELGDSALYLCASTPGTGSHNEQFFGPGTRLTVL.

This clone was seen a single time. V and J are TRBV19 and TRBJ1-1; D may be TRBD1 (5 bases). Trimming took 3 bases from V and 3 from J, leaving 14 bases between them. Looked up from germline, CDR1 is LNHDA and CDR2 is SQIVND (reference sequence). The CDR3 is made up of 15 amino acids. This chain's CDR3 is CASSILRGRDTEAFF. The CDR3 DNA reads TGTGCCAGTAGTATTTTGAGGGGAAGGGACACTGAAGCTTTCTTT.

This chain uses TRBV27 with TRBJ1-2; 9 nucleotides agree with TRBD1. With 4 bases clipped from V and 0 bases from J, the junction kept 6 bases outside the gene matches. CDR3 length equals 16 residues. Germline CDR1 reads MNHEY; CDR2 reads SMNVEV (reference sequence). This chain's CDR3 is CASSSHGTGSNYGYTF. In DNA form, the CDR3 reads TGTGCCAGCAGTTCACACGGGACAGGGTCTAACTATGGCTACACCTTC.

This clone has a handful of counts. V gene TRBV4-3 combines with J gene TRBJ2-1; D unresolved. CDR1 is LGHNA, CDR2 YSLEER, per germline. Between the trimmed V and J ends, which lost 1 base and 9 bases, there was a span of 16 bases. The CDR3 contains 15 residues. Here the CDR3 DNA reads TGCGCCAGCAGCCAAGGGGCGGTTGAGAAAGGTGAGCAGTTCTTC. Its protein is CASSQGAVEKGEQFF.

The chain couples TRBV29-1 to TRBJ1-2; D remains ambiguous. The CDR3 sequence is 13 residues long. V was pared by 0 bases and J by 8 bases, with 13 bases between. Germline CDR1 reads SQVTM; CDR2 reads ANQGSEA. In DNA form, the CDR3 reads TGCAGCGTTGAAGATGGCTGGGGTCGGGGCTACACCTTC. Encoded protein: CSVEDGWGRGYTF.

The chain carries TRBV7-2 and TRBJ2-2, with D maybe TRBD2 (6 bases). The CDR3 length is 16 residues. Per the germline V gene, CDR1 is SGHTA and CDR2 is FQGNSA. The V gene lost 0 bases and the J gene lost 1 base, with 9 bases spanning the gap. The CDR3 is CASSLARTKNTGELFF. DNA for the CDR3: TGTGCCAGCAGCTTAGCGCGGACTAAGAACACCGGGGAGCTGTTTTTT.

This chain joins TRBV7-2 and TRBJ1-1, with 9 bases lining up with TRBD1. CDR1 and CDR2 from the germline V gene are SGHTA and FQGNSA. Trimming cost V 0 bases and J 2 bases; bases outside gene matches: 7. CDR3 length: 17 amino acids. CDR3 protein: CASSLAATGGDNTEAFF. For the CDR3, the DNA is TGTGCCAGCAGCTTAGCGGCGACAGGGGGGGATAACACTGAAGCTTTCTTT.

The V call is TRBV10-3, the J call TRBJ2-2, with 9 nucleotides matching TRBD2. In germline, CDR1 is ENHRY, CDR2 SYGVKD. This CDR3 has 16 amino acids. The V and J ends lost 4 bases and 0 bases, in that order; junction bases with no gene match: 3. The CDR3 here is CAISASGTSNTGELFF. In DNA form, the CDR3 reads TGTGCCATCAGTGCTAGCGGGACGTCGAACACCGGGGAGCTGTTTTTT.

This clone was counted once. CDR3 nucleotide sequence: TGTGCCAGCAGCTTAGCTGGGCAGGGGGCAAGGTCAGATACGCAGTATTTT. Protein product: CASSLAGQGARSDTQYF. This chain joins TRBV7-2 and TRBJ2-3; TRBD1 agrees at 8 bases. The CDR3 sequence is 17 residues long. The J segment lost 4 bases and the V segment lost 0 bases, leaving 9 bases of the junction unmatched. Germline CDR1 and CDR2: SGHTA and FQGNSA.

The CDR3 spells CASSFASTRGRSYGYTF. CDR3 in DNA: TGTGCCAGCAGCTTCGCCTCAACCAGGGGGCGAAGCTATGGCTACACCTTC. This chain links TRBV5-6 with TRBJ1-2; 8 bases align to TRBD1. V dropped 2 bases and J dropped 4; count of bases not matched to a gene: 13. Looked up from germline, CDR1 is SGHDT and CDR2 is YYEEEE. The CDR3 has 17 amino acids.

This chain joins TRBV2 and TRBJ1-1, with D hard to call. Germline V gene data show CDR1 as SNHLY and CDR2 as FYNNEI. Between the trimmed V and J ends, which lost 3 bases and 1 base, there was a span of 6 bases. The length of the CDR3 is 13 residues. The CDR3 nucleotides read TGTGCCAGCAGTGATCGGGAGAACACTGAAGCTTTCTTT. Amino acids: CASSDRENTEAFF.

This clone was counted a single time. The chain joins TRBV5-4 to TRBJ2-3; D remains ambiguous. Germline V gives CDR1 SGHNT, CDR2 YYREEE (reference sequence). This CDR3 has 16 residues. V gave up 3 bases and J gave up 3 bases, with 17 bases separating them. The CDR3 coding sequence is TGTGCCAGCAGCTCCGCCGGCGCGCAGTCTACAGATACGCAGTATTTT. Translation gives CASSSAGAQSTDTQYF.

The rearrangement links TRBV5-4 to TRBJ1-2; possibly TRBD1 for D (5 bases). This CDR3 is 14 amino acids long. V was shortened by 4 bases and J by 1 base, with 11 bases between the two germline ends. CDR1 SGHNT and CDR2 YYREEE come from the germline V gene (reference sequence). The CDR3 region has the DNA TGTGCCAGCAGCGGCCGACAGAGTAACTATGGCTACACCTTC. Translating gives CASSGRQSNYGYTF.

The J gene is TRBJ2-3, the V gene TRBV4-3; D uncertain. Germline values: CDR1 LGHNA, CDR2 YSLEER. Between the trimmed V and J ends, which lost 0 bases and 9 bases, there was a span of 16 bases. The CDR3 is made up of 15 amino acids. CDR3 bases: TGCGCCAGCAGCCAAGATTTTTTTGGGTCGTCCACGCAGTATTTT. This codes for CASSQDFFGSSTQYF.

The rearrangement links TRBV6-6 to TRBJ1-5; 8 bases align to TRBD1. Germline lookup yields CDR1 MNHNY and CDR2 SVGAGI (reference sequence). V was clipped by 7 bases and J by 2 bases; unmatched bases: 10. This CDR3 contains 16 residues. In DNA form, the CDR3 reads TGTGCCAGCACACACAAGACAGGGGCGGGCAATCAGCCCCAGCATTTT. Translating gives CASTHKTGAGNQPQHF.

V is TRBV7-3 and J is TRBJ2-3; the match to TRBD1 covers 7 bases. The V segment lost 2 bases and the J segment 2 bases; nucleotides outside the gene matches: 1. Germline V gene data show CDR1 as SGHTA and CDR2 as FQGTGA. This CDR3 region has 14 residues. Written as DNA, the CDR3 is TGTGCCAGCAGCTTAGACAGGGTCACAGATACGCAGTATTTT. As protein: CASSLDRVTDTQYF.